The 22 T cell receptor beta chains reported below all come from one sample, sequenced in a study of blood T cells in healthy people across ages. Using a J-beta primer mix together with a sample-barcoded 5' primer, a second PCR was run for roughly 6 to 12 cycles. TCRdb fed the 5' RACE reads into MiXCR, producing one record per CDR3 protein. This table holds 800,000 or so distinct CDR3 sequences, about 46% found once. What was sequenced was blood. The receptors derive from a man older than 75 in good health.

In the case of this clonotype: This may be a read error: a much more frequent sequence differs by one nucleotide. The genes are TRBV12-3 or TRBV12-4 and TRBJ2-3; D ambiguous. This CDR3 contains 15 residues. The CDR3 sequence: CASTLRRGSTDTEYF. DNA for the CDR3: TGTGCCAGCACCCTCCGACGCGGCAGCACAGATACGGAGTATTTT.

In regard to this clonotype: Just one base apart from a much larger clone, this may be a read error. This rearrangement joins TRBV4-3 to TRBJ2-7, with D perhaps given as TRBD1 or TRBD2 (6 bases each). Germline V gives CDR1 LGHNA, CDR2 YSLEER. This CDR3 has 14 amino acids. As DNA, the CDR3 is TGCGCCAGCGGCCAAGTTAGGGGGGCCTACGAGCAGTACTTC. Translating it yields CASGQVRGAYEQYF.

This rearrangement joins TRBV3-1 to TRBJ2-1; 12 bases align to TRBD2. The germline V gene encodes CDR1 LGHDT and CDR2 YNNKEL (reference sequence). V trimming: 4 bases; J trimming: 2 bases; junction bases outside the gene matches: 9. This CDR3 has 18 amino acids. CDR3 sequence reads: CASSPPATSGSPYNEQFF. The CDR3 region has the DNA TGTGCCAGCAGCCCCCCCGCGACTAGCGGGAGTCCCTACAATGAGCAGTTCTTC.

This clonotype was seen many times. The chain couples TRBV15 to TRBJ2-3, with D perhaps TRBD2 (6 bases). The V gene lost 3 bases and the J gene lost 0 bases, with 16 bases spanning the gap. CDR1 and CDR2 from the germline V gene are LNHNV and YYDKDF (reference sequence). The CDR3 spans 17 residues. Here the CDR3 reads CATSRSSISGSTDTQYF. The CDR3 DNA follows: TGTGCCACCAGCAGGTCCAGCATCAGCGGGAGCACAGATACGCAGTATTTT.

This chain links TRBV29-1 with TRBJ2-7; D remains ambiguous. The CDR3 runs to 12 residues. Trimming removed 5 bases at V and 1 base at J, with 9 bases between. Germline V gene data show CDR1 as SQVTM and CDR2 as ANQGSEA. Here the CDR3 reads CSVRRSSYEQYF. Here the CDR3 DNA reads TGCAGCGTTAGACGGAGTTCCTACGAGCAGTACTTC.

This clonotype occurred a few times. This chain uses TRBV5-1 with TRBJ1-1, with TRBD1 as a possible D gene (6 bases). CDR1 is SGHRS and CDR2 is YFSETQ in the germline V gene. CDR3 length equals 14 residues. The V gene lost 4 bases and the J gene lost 5 bases, with 15 bases spanning the gap. The CDR3 spells CASSQDSSGTEAFF. DNA for the CDR3: TGCGCCAGCAGCCAGGACAGCAGCGGAACTGAAGCTTTCTTT.

This chain uses TRBV11-2 with TRBJ2-1; D is possibly TRBD2 (7 bases). The germline gives CDR1 SGHAT, CDR2 FQNNGV. This CDR3 has 14 amino acids. Trimming cost V 1 base and J 6 bases, with 10 bases left between them. CDR3 sequence (DNA): TGTGCCAGCAGCTTAGCGCGGGGGCCCAATGAGCAGTTCTTC. Protein sequence: CASSLARGPNEQFF.

The chain combines TRBV7-2 with TRBJ2-7; D is perhaps TRBD1 (5 bases). The CDR3 sequence is 17 residues long. Germline V gives CDR1 SGHTA, CDR2 FQGNSA. Trimming shortened V by 5 bases and J by 0 bases, and 20 bases separated the two germline ends. CDR3 bases: TGTGCCAGCAGCCCCCGTAGGGGTGGCGGATTCTCCTACGAGCAGTACTTC. Translation gives CASSPRRGGGFSYEQYF.

This clonotype was counted ten times or more. J is TRBJ2-5 and V is TRBV7-2; D remains unclear. This CDR3 spans 13 amino acids. Looked up from germline, CDR1 is SGHTA and CDR2 is FQGNSA. The V end was cut by 7 bases, the J end by 5 bases, with 14 bases between. The CDR3 DNA reads as TGTGCCAGCACCCAATTCCCAAGGGAGACCCAGTACTTC. Its protein product is CASTQFPRETQYF.

This chain joins TRBV4-1 and TRBJ2-1; the D call may be TRBD1 or TRBD2 (5 bases each). V was cut by 1 base and J by 5 bases, with 21 bases left in between. The germline V gene encodes CDR1 MGHRA and CDR2 YSYEKL. CDR3 length: 18 residues. The CDR3 reads CASSQGVRGRLHNNEQFF. CDR3 in DNA: TGCGCCAGCAGCCAAGGAGTGAGGGGAAGACTTCACAACAATGAGCAGTTCTTC.

This clonotype was seen a handful of times. CDR3 bases: TGTGCCAGCGCGACCAATGACTATGGCTACACCTTC. It codes for CASATNDYGYTF. This chain links TRBV18 with TRBJ1-2, with no clear D. This CDR3 comprises 12 residues. Deletions cut 8 bases from V and 3 bases from J, with 10 bases between. Per germline, CDR1 KGHSH and CDR2 LQKENI.

V gene TRBV27 combines with J gene TRBJ2-1; no definite D call. V lost 5 bases and J 0 bases, leaving 11 bases between the germline ends. CDR1 MNHEY and CDR2 SMNVEV come from the germline V gene (reference sequence). The CDR3 sequence is 15 residues long. The CDR3 loop reads CASSATASSYNEQFF. The CDR3 DNA follows: TGTGCCAGCAGTGCAACAGCTAGCTCCTACAATGAGCAGTTCTTC.

This clonotype was observed a few times. This chain uses TRBV12-3 or TRBV12-4 with TRBJ2-7, with D unresolved. The CDR3 totals 13 residues. V gave up 5 bases and J gave up 4 bases, with 12 bases separating them. CDR3 in DNA: TGTGCCAGCAGTATCGGCCTGAATTACGAGCAGTACTTC. As protein: CASSIGLNYEQYF.

CDR3 in amino acids: CASSSIGGYTDTQYF. CDR3 nucleotide sequence: TGTGCCAGCAGCTCCATCGGGGGGTACACAGATACGCAGTATTTT. V usage is TRBV3-1 and J usage is TRBJ2-3, with 7 positions matching TRBD2. Germline values: CDR1 LGHDT, CDR2 YNNKEL (reference sequence). This CDR3 is 15 amino acids long. V shed 5 bases, J shed 2 bases, and the junction held 7 bases outside the gene matches.

The chain employs TRBV12-3 or TRBV12-4 and TRBJ2-5, with 9 bases identical to TRBD1. J was trimmed by 9 bases and V by 3 bases; bases with no gene match: 8. The CDR3 has 14 amino acids. CDR3 protein: CASSLSPGQGPQYF. Written as DNA, the CDR3 is TGTGCCAGCAGTTTGAGTCCGGGACAGGGCCCCCAGTACTTC.

This clonotype has only a few counts. The chain has TRBV19 and TRBJ2-5; TRBD2 is a possible D gene (6 bases). Per germline, CDR1 LNHDA and CDR2 SQIVND (reference sequence). Trimming pared 9 bases from V and 4 bases from J, leaving 18 bases between. This CDR3 spans 14 amino acids. CDR3 loop: CASRSRGGGETQYF. The CDR3 nucleotides are TGTGCCAGCCGAAGTCGGGGAGGAGGAGAGACCCAGTACTTC. Combining the CDR3 with reference TRBV19 and TRBJ2-5 gives the whole variable domain DGGITQSPKYLFRKEGQNVTLSCEQNLNHDAMYWYRQDPGQGLRLIYYSQIVNDFQKGDIAEGYSVSREKKESFPLTVTSAQKNPTAFYLCASRSRGGGETQYFGPGTRLLVL.

This clonotype was counted a single time. The V and J genes are TRBV7-2 and TRBJ2-5, with 7 bases that match TRBD2. Germline trimming cut 5 bases from V and 2 bases from J; bases unmatched to any gene: 8. CDR1 is SGHTA and CDR2 is FQGNSA in the germline V gene. This CDR3 contains 15 residues. CDR3 DNA sequence: TGTGCCAGCAGCCCCGTTCGGGGGGAACAAGAGACCCAGTACTTC. It encodes CASSPVRGEQETQYF.

This clonotype was detected a few times. J is TRBJ2-5 and V is TRBV20-1; D is possibly TRBD2 (5 bases). The CDR3 length is 12 residues. The germline V gene has CDR1 DFQATT and CDR2 SNEGSKA (reference sequence). Trimming pared 1 base from V and 5 bases from J, leaving 8 bases between. The CDR3 loop is CSARGRFETQYF. The DNA for the CDR3 is TGCAGTGCTAGAGGGAGGTTCGAGACCCAGTACTTC.

About this clonotype: Relative to the germline gene, one junction end is altered; a read error may explain this. This chain uses TRBV24-1 with TRBJ2-3, with D possibly being TRBD1 or TRBD2 (6 bases each). CDR3 size: 15 residues. Germline loops: CDR1 KGHDR, CDR2 SFDVKD. Written as DNA, the CDR3 is TGTGCCGCCAGTGATAGACAGGAGGGCGCAGATACGCAGTATTTT. It is translated as CAASDRQEGADTQYF.

About this clonotype itself: A clone one base away is much larger, so this may be a read error. The genes are TRBV5-6 and TRBJ2-3; no clear D. The CDR3 consists of 14 residues. The V gene's germline CDR1 is SGHDT and CDR2 YYEEEE. V lost 5 bases and J lost 8, with 18 bases in between. CDR3 region: CASSPVPPPGTQYF. For the CDR3, the DNA is TGTGCCAGCAGTCCAGTTCCCCCCCCAGGTACGCAGTATTTT.

This clonotype was seen more than once but under ten times. This chain links TRBV7-2 with TRBJ1-1, with D perhaps TRBD1 (5 bases). The germline V gene encodes CDR1 SGHTA and CDR2 FQGNSA. Trimming removed 0 bases at V and 7 bases at J, with 9 bases between. CDR3 size: 13 residues. The CDR3 nucleotides read TGTGCCAGCAGCTTAGCGAGCGGGGGTGAAGCTTTCTTT. This translates into CASSLASGGEAFF.

This clonotype was seen many times. This sequence joins TRBV7-2 and TRBJ2-7, with 7 bases identical to TRBD2. V shed 5 bases and J 2 bases; nucleotides not matched to a gene: 9. The length of the CDR3 is 15 residues. CDR1 is SGHTA and CDR2 is FQGNSA in the germline V gene. The CDR3 bases are TGTGCCAGCAGCAACAGCGCGGGGGAAGCCTACGAGCAGTACTTC. Its translation: CASSNSAGEAYEQYF.